What follows are 10 T cell receptor beta chains derived from one specimen sequenced in a study of blood T cell repertoires in COVID-19. Repertoires were generated with immunoSEQ multiplex PCR, while TCRdb's copy carries only in-frame clones and drops some. The table has around 500,000 clones, approximately 85% seen once. Source material: peripheral blood. The receptors originated from a human donor in a cohort sampled during active COVID-19.

This clone was seen a handful of times. The chain couples TRBV2 to TRBJ2-5, with D tentatively TRBD1 (6 bases). Looked up from germline, CDR1 is SNHLY and CDR2 is FYNNEI. The CDR3 runs to 14 residues. Trimming stripped 5 bases from V and 3 bases from J, with 13 bases between. Here the CDR3 DNA reads TGTGCCAGCAGTTACCGACAGGCCGAAGAGACCCAGTACTTC. Translated: CASSYRQAEETQYF.

The CDR3 DNA follows: TGCAGCGTTGGGGGACAGGGAGCCAACGTCCTGACTTTC. It is translated as CSVGGQGANVLTF. The J gene is TRBJ2-6, the V gene TRBV29-1, with TRBD1 matching over 9 bases. V was clipped by 4 bases and J by 7 bases; unmatched bases: 2. Germline values: CDR1 SQVTM, CDR2 ANQGSEA. This CDR3 spans 13 amino acids.

The rearrangement joins TRBV3-1 (or the pseudogene TRBV3-2) to TRBJ2-1; the match to TRBD2 covers 9 bases. Unmatched junction bases numbered 10, after V lost 6 bases and J lost 10 bases. The V gene's germline CDR1 is LGHDT and CDR2 YNNKEL (reference sequence). CDR3 length equals 14 residues. Here the CDR3 DNA reads TGTGCCAGCAGATTTATTAGCGGGAGTCGGGAGCAGTTCTTC. This encodes CASRFISGSREQFF.

This clone was observed a single time. The rearrangement joins TRBV19 to TRBJ2-1; 8 bases map to TRBD2. This CDR3 contains 15 residues. V trimming: 2 bases; J trimming: 3 bases; junction bases outside the gene matches: 3. In germline, CDR1 is LNHDA, CDR2 SQIVND (reference sequence). CDR3 loop: CASSISLAGYNEQFF. The CDR3 DNA sequence: TGTGCCAGTAGTATAAGTCTAGCGGGCTACAATGAGCAGTTCTTC.

A few counts support this clone. This chain connects TRBV5-5 to TRBJ1-4; possible D gene TRBD1, 5 bases. V lost 3 bases, J lost 0 bases, and 15 bases lay in between. From germline, CDR1 is SGHKS and CDR2 YYEKEE (reference sequence). This CDR3 comprises 17 residues. CDR3 nucleotides: TGTGCCAGCAGCTCCGGCAGGGCCCCTGCAACTAATGAAAAACTGTTTTTT. This gives the protein CASSSGRAPATNEKLFF.

This rearrangement joins TRBV5-5 to TRBJ2-2, with 7 bases matching TRBD1. The trim removed 4 bases at V and 5 bases at J, leaving 11 bases unmatched. From germline, CDR1 is SGHKS and CDR2 YYEKEE (reference sequence). This CDR3 region has 16 residues. DNA for the CDR3: TGTGCCAGCAGCCCCGGAGACGGACAGGTTACCGGGGAGCTGTTTTTT. This codes for CASSPGDGQVTGELFF.

The CDR3 here is CAWSMTGGGLVGGYTF. The CDR3 coding sequence is TGTGCCTGGAGTATGACAGGGGGCGGTTTGGTGGGTGGCTACACCTTC. V gene TRBV30 combines with J gene TRBJ1-2; 10 positions match TRBD1. Germline V gene lookup returns CDR1 GTSNPN and CDR2 SVGIG (reference sequence). The CDR3 consists of 16 residues. Trimming cost V 2 bases and J 7 bases; bases outside gene matches: 13. Supplemented by reference TRBV30 and TRBJ1-2, the full variable domain reads SQTIHQWPATLVQPVGSPLSLECTVEGTSNPNLYWYRQAAGRGLQLLFYSVGIGQISSEVPQNLSASRPQDRQFILSSKKLLLSDSGFYLCAWSMTGGGLVGGYTFGSGTRLTVV.

The chain combines TRBV5-5 with TRBJ2-1; 8 bases map to TRBD1. Germline V gene lookup returns CDR1 SGHKS and CDR2 YYEKEE (reference sequence). This CDR3 comprises 14 residues. V lost 6 bases to trimming and J lost 0 bases; unmatched junction nucleotides: 2. The CDR3 region is CASTTGGSYNEQFF. CDR3 nucleotides: TGTGCCAGCACCACAGGGGGCTCCTACAATGAGCAGTTCTTC.

The chain carries TRBV11-3 and TRBJ2-1; 10 positions agree with TRBD2. Trimming took 5 bases from V and 12 from J; bases not matched to a gene: 19. The CDR3 length is 17 residues. Per the germline V gene, CDR1 is SGHNT and CDR2 is YENEEA. The CDR3 DNA is TGTGCCAGCAGCAAGACTAGCGGGCCCGGGAAGGAGAGGGGGCAGTTCTTC. Translated, it gives CASSKTSGPGKERGQFF. Full variable domain (outside the CDR3, taken from reference TRBV11-3 and TRBJ2-1): EAGVVQSPRYKIIEKKQPVAFWCNPISGHNTLYWYLQNLGQGPELLIRYENEEAVDDSQLPKDRFSAERLKGVDSTLKIQPAELGDSAVYLCASSKTSGPGKERGQFFGPGTRLTVL.

The chain combines TRBV6-5 with TRBJ1-1; D is possibly TRBD1 (5 bases). Germline CDR1 is MNHEY and CDR2 is SVGAGI. V lost 0 bases to trimming and J lost 5 bases, with 10 bases between them. CDR3 size: 14 residues. As DNA, the CDR3 is TGTGCCAGCAGTTACTCGCAGGGTAGGACTGAAGCTTTCTTT. It encodes CASSYSQGRTEAFF.